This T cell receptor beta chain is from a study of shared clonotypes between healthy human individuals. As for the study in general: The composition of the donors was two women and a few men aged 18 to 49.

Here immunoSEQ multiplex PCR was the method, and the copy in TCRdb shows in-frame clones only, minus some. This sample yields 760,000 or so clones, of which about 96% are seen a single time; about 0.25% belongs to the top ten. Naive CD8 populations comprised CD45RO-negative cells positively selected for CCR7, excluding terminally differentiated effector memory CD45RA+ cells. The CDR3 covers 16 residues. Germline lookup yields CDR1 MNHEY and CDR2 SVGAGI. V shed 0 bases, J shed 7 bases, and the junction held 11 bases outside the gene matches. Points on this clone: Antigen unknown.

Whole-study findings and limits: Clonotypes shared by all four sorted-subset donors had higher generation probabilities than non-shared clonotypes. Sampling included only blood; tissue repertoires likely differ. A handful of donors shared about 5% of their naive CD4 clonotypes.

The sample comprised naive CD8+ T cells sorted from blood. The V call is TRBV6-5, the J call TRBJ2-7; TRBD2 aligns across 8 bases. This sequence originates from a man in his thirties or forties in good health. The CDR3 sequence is CASSYSPGLGVYEQYF. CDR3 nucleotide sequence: TGTGCCAGCAGTTACTCACCGGGACTAGGGGTTTATGAGCAGTACTTC.